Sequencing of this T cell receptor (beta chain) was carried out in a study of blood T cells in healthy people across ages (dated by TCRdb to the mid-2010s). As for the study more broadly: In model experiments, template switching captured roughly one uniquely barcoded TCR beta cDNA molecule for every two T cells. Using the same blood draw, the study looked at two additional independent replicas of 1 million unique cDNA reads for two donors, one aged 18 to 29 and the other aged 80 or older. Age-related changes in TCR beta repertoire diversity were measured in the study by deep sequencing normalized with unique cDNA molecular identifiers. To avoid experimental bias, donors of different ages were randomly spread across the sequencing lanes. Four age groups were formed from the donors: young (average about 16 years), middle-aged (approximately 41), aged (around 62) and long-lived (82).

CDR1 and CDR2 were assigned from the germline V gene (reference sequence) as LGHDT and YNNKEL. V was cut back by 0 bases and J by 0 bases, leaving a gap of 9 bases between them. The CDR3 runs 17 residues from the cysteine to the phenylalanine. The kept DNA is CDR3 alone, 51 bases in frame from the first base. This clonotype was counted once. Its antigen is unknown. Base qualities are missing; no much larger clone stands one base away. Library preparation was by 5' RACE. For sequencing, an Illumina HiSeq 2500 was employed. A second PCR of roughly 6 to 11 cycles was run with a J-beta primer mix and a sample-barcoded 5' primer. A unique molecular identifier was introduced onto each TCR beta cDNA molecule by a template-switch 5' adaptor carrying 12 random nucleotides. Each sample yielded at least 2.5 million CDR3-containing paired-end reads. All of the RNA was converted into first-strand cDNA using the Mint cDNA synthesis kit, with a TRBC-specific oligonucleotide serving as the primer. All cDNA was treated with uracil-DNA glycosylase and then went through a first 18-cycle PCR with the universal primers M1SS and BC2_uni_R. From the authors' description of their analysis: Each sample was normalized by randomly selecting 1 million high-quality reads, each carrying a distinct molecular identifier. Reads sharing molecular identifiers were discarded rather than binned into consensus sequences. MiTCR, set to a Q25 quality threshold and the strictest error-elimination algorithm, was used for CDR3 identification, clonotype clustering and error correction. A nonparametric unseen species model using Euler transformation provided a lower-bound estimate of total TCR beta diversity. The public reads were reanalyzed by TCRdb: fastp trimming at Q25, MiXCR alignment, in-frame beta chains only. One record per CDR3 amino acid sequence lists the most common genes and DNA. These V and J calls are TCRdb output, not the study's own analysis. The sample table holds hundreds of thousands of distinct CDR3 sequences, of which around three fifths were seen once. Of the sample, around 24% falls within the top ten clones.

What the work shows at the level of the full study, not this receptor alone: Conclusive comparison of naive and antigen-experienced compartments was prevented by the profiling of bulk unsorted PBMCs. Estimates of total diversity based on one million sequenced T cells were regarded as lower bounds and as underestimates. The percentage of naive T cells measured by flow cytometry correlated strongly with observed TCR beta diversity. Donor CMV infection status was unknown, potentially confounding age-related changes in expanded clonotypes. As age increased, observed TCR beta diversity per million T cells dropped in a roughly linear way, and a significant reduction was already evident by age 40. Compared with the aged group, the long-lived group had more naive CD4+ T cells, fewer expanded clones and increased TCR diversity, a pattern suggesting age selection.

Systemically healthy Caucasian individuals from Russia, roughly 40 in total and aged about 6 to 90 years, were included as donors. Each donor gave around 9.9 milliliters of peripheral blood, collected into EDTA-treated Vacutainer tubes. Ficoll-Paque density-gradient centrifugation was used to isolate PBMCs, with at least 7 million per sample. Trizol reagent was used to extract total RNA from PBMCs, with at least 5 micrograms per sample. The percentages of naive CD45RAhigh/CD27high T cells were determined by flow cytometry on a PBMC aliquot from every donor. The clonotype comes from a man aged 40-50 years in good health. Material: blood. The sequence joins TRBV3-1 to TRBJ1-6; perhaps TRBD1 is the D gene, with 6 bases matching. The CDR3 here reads CASSQDVGGSYNSPLHF. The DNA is TGTGCCAGCAGCCAAGATGTAGGGGGCTCCTATAATTCACCCCTCCACTTT.